A selection of T cell receptor beta chains follows, all from one sample in a study of CD8+ T cells in alopecia areata. Profiled with immunoSEQ multiplex PCR; TCRdb holds only in-frame clones, not every one. The sample shows about 8,900 clones, roughly three fifths of them seen only once. The specimen sequenced was skin. Receptor source: a human donor with alopecia areata. Each CDR3 is given without its conserved first and last residue.

CDR3 protein: ASSLQGAEKLF
V gene: TRBV7-2
J gene: TRBJ1-4

CDR3 protein: ASTLARVGATEAF
V gene: TRBV6-1
J gene: TRBJ1-1

CDR3 protein: ASSGDAGGTGELF
V gene: TRBV5-1
J gene: TRBJ2-2

CDR3 protein: AWGRGLNTEAF
V gene: TRBV30
J gene: TRBJ1-1

CDR3 protein: ASSAGQGPQETQY
V gene: TRBV5-1
J gene: TRBJ2-5

CDR3 protein: ASSLEAWDGELF
V gene: TRBV7-2
J gene: TRBJ2-2

CDR3 protein: ASNNGGFGNQPQH
V gene: TRBV6-6
J gene: TRBJ1-5

CDR3 protein: ASSLSGTRYYEQY
V gene: TRBV5-6
J gene: TRBJ2-7

CDR3 protein: ASSLGAEFYEQY
V gene: TRBV5-4
J gene: TRBJ2-7

CDR3 protein: ASSQGTSSSGANVLT
V gene: TRBV4-3
J gene: TRBJ2-6

CDR3 protein: ASSRGTSGGRSYNEQF
V gene: TRBV4-1
J gene: TRBJ2-1

CDR3 protein: ASSFLDRDTQY
V gene: TRBV7-2
J gene: TRBJ2-3

CDR3 protein: ASSPRGLVSIHEQF
V gene: TRBV4-3
J gene: TRBJ2-1

CDR3 protein: ASSFRTSGSSTDTQY
V gene: TRBV7-2
J gene: TRBJ2-3

CDR3 protein: ASSLGTGVYNEQF
V gene: TRBV5-4
J gene: TRBJ2-1

CDR3 protein: ASSPQAGGPYNEQF
V gene: TRBV18
J gene: TRBJ2-1

CDR3 protein: ASSLRPSNTGELF
V gene: TRBV5-1
J gene: TRBJ2-2

CDR3 protein: ASSMGPGGNYGYT
V gene: TRBV19
J gene: TRBJ1-2

CDR3 protein: ASSSDVSYNEQF
V gene: TRBV27
J gene: TRBJ2-1

CDR3 protein: ASSDQETQY
V gene: TRBV7-3
J gene: TRBJ2-5

CDR3 protein: AVRVPVNTEAF
V gene: TRBV30
J gene: TRBJ1-1

CDR3 protein: ASSIGNQGFGYT
V gene: TRBV28
J gene: TRBJ1-2

CDR3 protein: ASSLFGSGGAETQY
V gene: TRBV7-9
J gene: TRBJ2-5

CDR3 protein: ASSLEVGTRFGYT
V gene: TRBV7-8
J gene: TRBJ1-2

CDR3 protein: ASSQDPKGSGASYEQY
V gene: TRBV4-2
J gene: TRBJ2-7

CDR3 protein: ASSLALQGETQY
V gene: TRBV7-2
J gene: TRBJ2-5

CDR3 protein: ASSLAGSGVYYEQY
V gene: TRBV5-4
J gene: TRBJ2-7

CDR3 protein: AWVRDRPYEQY
V gene: TRBV30
J gene: TRBJ2-7

CDR3 protein: ASNRNNDYEQY
V gene: TRBV5-4
J gene: TRBJ2-7

CDR3 protein: ASSLALSEETQY
V gene: TRBV7-9
J gene: TRBJ2-5

CDR3 protein: ASRPSGAGNNEQF
V gene: TRBV28
J gene: TRBJ2-1

CDR3 protein: ASSLGLENTEAF
V gene: TRBV4-3
J gene: TRBJ1-1

CDR3 protein: ASSQDISGSGETQY
V gene: TRBV4-2
J gene: TRBJ2-5

CDR3 protein: ASSPWTLAKNIQY
V gene: TRBV7-9
J gene: TRBJ2-4

CDR3 protein: ASSEWSPGGEQF
V gene: TRBV6-1
J gene: TRBJ2-1

CDR3 protein: ASSSYSAGVGAGELF
V gene: TRBV28
J gene: TRBJ2-2

CDR3 protein: AWSRQTDDYT
V gene: TRBV30
J gene: TRBJ1-2

CDR3 protein: ATSRERTGRNYEQY
V gene: TRBV15
J gene: TRBJ2-7

CDR3 protein: ASSRGLAGGSFTDTQY
V gene: TRBV7-9
J gene: TRBJ2-3

CDR3 protein: ASSLDNYNEQF
V gene: TRBV5-6
J gene: TRBJ2-1

CDR3 protein: ATSWTEGTEAF
V gene: TRBV15
J gene: TRBJ1-1

CDR3 protein: ASRTPGVAADTQY
V gene: TRBV6-5
J gene: TRBJ2-3

CDR3 protein: ASSNNRAVNEKLF
V gene: TRBV5-4
J gene: TRBJ1-4

CDR3 protein: ASSQPGQGGETQY
V gene: TRBV13
J gene: TRBJ2-5

CDR3 protein: ASSYSDTQY
V gene: TRBV6-5
J gene: TRBJ2-3

CDR3 protein: ASSFVPGENHYEQY
V gene: TRBV28
J gene: TRBJ2-7

CDR3 protein: ASSTTATNEKLF
V gene: TRBV9
J gene: TRBJ1-4

CDR3 protein: ASSAQGRQPQH
V gene: TRBV9
J gene: TRBJ1-5

CDR3 protein: ASSPPGFEETQY
V gene: TRBV18
J gene: TRBJ2-5

CDR3 protein: ASSSRGRETQY
V gene: TRBV27
J gene: TRBJ2-5

CDR3 protein: ASSLVSVPGLGTEAF
V gene: TRBV7-2
J gene: TRBJ1-1

CDR3 protein: ASRSIVFQDEAF
V gene: TRBV27
J gene: TRBJ1-1

CDR3 protein: ASRSGTWEQY
V gene: TRBV2
J gene: TRBJ2-7

CDR3 protein: ASSQDGAEETQY
V gene: TRBV4-3
J gene: TRBJ2-5

CDR3 protein: ATSRDRTSGSETQY
V gene: TRBV15
J gene: TRBJ2-5

CDR3 protein: ASSPHRGTNTEAF
V gene: TRBV7-9
J gene: TRBJ1-1